This T cell receptor beta chain appears in the sequencing data of a study of blood T cell repertoires in COVID-19. As processed by the authors: Counts of nucleated cells, estimated from reference gene primer amplification, were obtained. Produced via immunoSEQ multiplex PCR; TCRdb's table is partial and in-frame only. D and trimming were read from the DNA, whereas the V and J calls and clone size are those reported in that table. The sample has 150,000 to 200,000 clones; about nine tenths are singletons. Germline V gene sequence: CDR1 SGHRS, CDR2 YFSETQ. The CDR3 is 13 amino acids. V gave up 4 bases and J gave up 7 bases, with 14 bases separating them.

This clonotype was sampled from a man aged 55 to 69 with acute or convalescent COVID-19. The chain is built from TRBV5-1 and TRBJ1-2; TRBD1 is a possible D gene (5 bases). Sequenced material: peripheral blood. The CDR3 loop reads CASSEVQDGGYTF. CDR3 nucleotides: TGCGCCAGCAGCGAGGTACAGGATGGTGGCTACACCTTC. The whole variable domain, remainder taken from reference TRBV5-1 and TRBJ1-2, is KAGVTQTPRYLIKTRGQQVTLSCSPISGHRSVSWYQQTPGQGLQFLFEYFSETQRNKGNFPGRFSGRQFSNSRSEMNVSTLELGDSALYLCASSEVQDGGYTFGSGTRLTVV.